This T cell receptor (beta chain) was obtained from a study of T cell responses to AZD1222 COVID-19 vaccine. Study results and caveats: No repertoire was sampled before or during the peak T cell response, only after it. Females made up more of the donors, who were largely white British, and clonal diversity may have come out too low. Nearly half of spike-specific TCRs reportedly target unmutated variant regions. Baseline seropositives among AZD1222 recipients totaled only five or six.

Comment on this clone: Its antigen is not known.

Germline V lookup: CDR1 SGHTA, CDR2 FQGNSA. The V and J ends lost 2 bases and 4 bases, in that order; junction bases with no gene match: 3. The CDR3 is 14 residues long. Clones were read by immunoSEQ multiplex PCR, and TCRdb kept only the in-frame ones, dropping some. The sample gives some 130,000 clones, roughly 87% of which show up once; approximately 9.4% is in the top ten. The source material was peripheral blood, sampled 28 days after the second AZD1222 dose. The V call is TRBV7-2, the J call TRBJ2-3; 7 nucleotides line up with TRBD2. This receptor was identified in an adult who received the AZD1222 COVID-19 vaccine. This CDR3 reads CASSLMAGADTQYF. Here the CDR3 DNA reads TGTGCCAGCAGCTTAATGGCGGGGGCAGATACGCAGTATTTT.